This T cell receptor beta chain came from a study of beta chain features in type 1 diabetes. Study-wide points: Researchers report that Type 1 diabetes patients had moderately but significantly shorter TCRB CDR3s across all four CD4+ subsets.

As to this clone: Its antigen remains unidentified.

The whole isolated RNA underwent reverse transcription, so sequencing captured expressed TCRB transcripts. Only in-frame clones appear in the TCRdb table, and some are missing; sequencing was by immunoSEQ multiplex PCR. The sample comprises about 260,000 clones, 20% to 25% of which are singletons, and about 0.012% rests with the top ten. Trimming stripped 1 base from V and 0 bases from J, with 13 bases between. Germline CDR1 is SGHNT and CDR2 is YYREEE (reference sequence). The CDR3 length is 17 residues. The chain combines TRBV5-4 with TRBJ1-4, with D hard to call. Material for sequencing was naive CD4+ T cells from blood. The sequence came from a woman in her 30s with type 1 diabetes. Here the CDR3 reads CASSLYGSPATNEKLFF. The CDR3 nucleotides are TGTGCCAGCAGCTTGTATGGCTCCCCCGCAACTAATGAAAAACTGTTTTTT. Looking up the rest from reference TRBV5-4 and TRBJ1-4 gives the full variable domain: ETGVTQSPTHLIKTRGQQVTLRCSSQSGHNTVSWYQQALGQGPQFIFQYYREEENGRGNFPPRFSGLQFPNYSSELNVNALELDDSALYLCASSLYGSPATNEKLFFGSGTQLSVL.